These 24 T cell receptor beta chains came from one sample sequenced in a study of T-cell memory formation after mild COVID-19 (dated by TCRdb to the early 2020s). The receptor library was made with 5' RACE. TCRdb lists the instrument as Illumina NovaSeq 6000. In TCRdb, the public reads were trimmed at Q25 with fastp and aligned with MiXCR, with productive beta chains retained. Each entry merges the rows of one CDR3 protein and shows their most common DNA and genes. The sample records 550,000 to 600,000 distinct CDR3 sequences, around 16% of which are singletons. About 8.1% of the sample goes to the ten largest clones. The sample consisted of PBMCs or a T cell subset sorted from them (not recorded which). These receptors were obtained from an adult woman who had mild COVID-19 (a few samples of this study predate the infection). The sample titles of this study are shuffled in the database, so cell type and time point are left out; the donor was told from shared clones.

This clonotype was counted at least ten times. The chain has TRBV4-3 and TRBJ2-1; 8 bases map to TRBD2. After removal of 0 bases from V and 7 bases from J, the junction contained 8 bases not matched to a gene. The germline V gene has CDR1 LGHNA and CDR2 YSLEER. The CDR3 extends over 16 amino acids. CDR3 sequence reads: CASSQDFGLALNEQFF. The CDR3 DNA is TGCGCCAGCAGCCAAGATTTTGGACTAGCTCTTAATGAGCAGTTCTTC.

This clonotype was observed a few times. The rearrangement links TRBV15 to TRBJ2-1, with 11 bases matching TRBD2. CDR3 length: 16 residues. The junction had 7 bases not matched to a gene; V was cut back by 2 bases and J by 7 bases. Germline-derived CDR1 and CDR2 are LNHNV and YYDKDF (reference sequence). For the CDR3, the DNA is TGTGCCACCAGCAGAATAGCGGGGGGGCAAAGGAATGAGCAGTTCTTC. It specifies CATSRIAGGQRNEQFF.

This chain connects TRBV4-2 to TRBJ2-5; TRBD2 aligns across 12 bases. CDR3 length: 18 amino acids. V lost 0 bases to trimming and J lost 5 bases; unmatched junction nucleotides: 10. Looked up from germline, CDR1 is LGHNA and CDR2 is YNFKEQ. CDR3 DNA: TGTGCCAGCAGCCAAGATGAGGCGACTAGCGGGGGTCTTGAGACCCAGTACTTC. Its protein product is CASSQDEATSGGLETQYF.

The CDR3 coding sequence is TGTGCCAGCAGTTTATTGGGGGGGTCGGCCAAAAACATTCAGTACTTC. Amino acid sequence: CASSLLGGSAKNIQYF. The V and J genes are TRBV12-3 or TRBV12-4 and TRBJ2-4; 7 bases align to TRBD2. The CDR3 has 16 residues. The ends lost 2 bases at V and 1 base at J; junction bases unmatched: 5.

This clonotype was counted a few times. The genes are TRBV20-1 and TRBJ2-1; 14 nucleotides match TRBD2. Trimming took 8 bases from V and 0 from J; bases not matched to a gene: 18. The CDR3 consists of 20 residues. CDR1 is DFQATT, CDR2 SNEGSKA, per germline (reference sequence). The CDR3: CSFTARREGLAGVSYNEQFF. Here the CDR3 DNA reads TGCAGTTTTACGGCTCGGCGAGAGGGACTAGCGGGAGTCTCCTACAATGAGCAGTTCTTC.

CDR3 coding DNA: TGTGCCAGCAGCCAAGATCCAGGGAGAGGTGAAAAACTGTTTTTT. It encodes CASSQDPGRGEKLFF. V and J are TRBV3-1 and TRBJ1-4, with D perhaps matching TRBD1 (5 bases). This CDR3 contains 15 residues. Germline V gives CDR1 LGHDT, CDR2 YNNKEL (reference sequence). V was pared by 0 bases and J by 7 bases, with 12 bases between.

The count of this clonotype is one. The chain is built from TRBV24-1 and TRBJ2-6, with TRBD1 as a possible D gene (5 bases). This CDR3 comprises 18 residues. The V end lost 7 bases, the J end lost 2 bases, and 20 bases lay between the germline ends. The germline V gene encodes CDR1 KGHDR and CDR2 SFDVKD. The CDR3 bases are TGTGCCACCAGCCCAGGGCTATCGCCCGTTCCTGGGGCCAACGTCCTGACTTTC. This sequence encodes CATSPGLSPVPGANVLTF.

This clonotype was found a few times. The chain carries TRBV29-1 and TRBJ2-7, with 12 bases identical to TRBD2. Germline lookup yields CDR1 SQVTM and CDR2 ANQGSEA. Losses at the gene ends were 4 bases for V and 3 bases for J; bases not matched to a gene: 13. This CDR3 spans 17 amino acids. The CDR3 DNA reads as TGCAGCGTTGCGGTCCAACTAGCGGGAGGCCTAGGCTACGAGCAGTACTTC. It specifies CSVAVQLAGGLGYEQYF.

V and J are TRBV7-6 and TRBJ1-3; D possibly corresponds to TRBD1 (5 bases). There are 15 residues in the CDR3. The ends were cut back, 7 bases at V and 4 bases at J, with 17 bases in the middle. CDR1 is SGHVS, CDR2 FNYEAQ, per germline. The CDR3 sequence: CASKQGTLGGNTIYF. The DNA of the CDR3 is TGTGCCAGCAAGCAGGGTACATTGGGAGGAAACACCATATATTTT. Filled out from reference TRBV7-6 and TRBJ1-3, the complete variable domain reads GAGVSQSPRYKVTKRGQDVALRCDPISGHVSLYWYRQALGQGPEFLTYFNYEAQQDKSGLPNDRFSAERPEGSISTLTIQRTEQRDSAMYRCASKQGTLGGNTIYFGEGSWLTVV.

This clonotype came up a few times. This chain connects TRBV12-3 or TRBV12-4 to TRBJ2-3, with 12 nucleotides matching TRBD2. The CDR3 sequence is 18 residues long. The J segment lost 0 bases and the V segment lost 4 bases, leaving 8 bases of the junction unmatched. This CDR3 reads CASSSGLAGPPSTDTQYF. The CDR3, as DNA: TGTGCCAGCAGTTCGGGACTAGCGGGTCCTCCTAGCACAGATACGCAGTATTTT.

This clonotype was detected only a few times. The chain joins TRBV29-1 to TRBJ2-1; 14 bases fit TRBD2. With 7 bases clipped from V and 9 bases from J, the junction kept 11 bases outside the gene matches. The CDR3 sequence is 15 residues long. Germline CDR1 is SQVTM and CDR2 is ANQGSEA. In DNA form, the CDR3 reads TGCAGCGCAGACTCGGGACTAGCGGGAGTTTTTGAGCAGTTCTTC. This codes for CSADSGLAGVFEQFF.

The chain joins TRBV10-3 to TRBJ2-5, with D perhaps assigned TRBD1 or TRBD2 (5 bases each). V lost 3 bases to trimming and J lost 3 bases, with 20 bases between them. This CDR3 contains 17 residues. Per the germline V gene, CDR1 is ENHRY and CDR2 is SYGVKD. DNA of the CDR3: TGTGCCATCAGTGAAGATGGGGGAGCGTGGCGGAAAGAGACCCAGTACTTC. Protein sequence: CAISEDGGAWRKETQYF.

This clonotype was seen more than once but under ten times. The J gene is TRBJ2-5, the V gene TRBV5-1; D possibly corresponds to TRBD2 (5 bases). The germline V and J ends were trimmed by 0 bases and 5 bases, with 14 bases remaining between them. Germline V gene sequence: CDR1 SGHRS, CDR2 YFSETQ. The CDR3 has 15 residues. CDR3 protein: CASSLGNSAPETQYF. In DNA, the CDR3 is TGCGCCAGCAGCTTGGGCAATAGCGCCCCGGAGACCCAGTACTTC.

With respect to this clonotype: One end of the junction is discordant with germline, which a read error may explain. V gene TRBV5-1 combines with J gene TRBJ2-5, with 11 bases that match TRBD1. The germline V gene encodes CDR1 SGHRS and CDR2 YFSETQ. CDR3 length equals 17 residues. CDR3 in amino acids: CASILPLGTGGQETQYF. The CDR3 region has the DNA TGCGCCAGCATCTTGCCCCTCGGGACAGGGGGCCAAGAGACCCAGTACTTC.

The V gene is TRBV12-3 or TRBV12-4, the J gene TRBJ2-4, with D possibly matching TRBD1 (5 bases). The V gene lost 3 bases and the J gene lost 1 base, with 19 bases spanning the gap. This CDR3 has 18 amino acids. The CDR3 protein is CASSFGQGSGLAKNIQYF. The CDR3 nucleotides read TGTGCCAGCAGTTTTGGGCAGGGTTCTGGTCTGGCCAAAAACATTCAGTACTTC.

This clonotype occurred many times. CDR3 protein: CASSGLGRTKNIQYF. CDR3 DNA sequence: TGTGCCAGCAGTGGACTGGGTCGAACCAAAAACATTCAGTACTTC. The chain uses TRBV12-3 or TRBV12-4 and TRBJ2-4; D possibly corresponds to TRBD2 (5 bases). V was clipped by 5 bases and J by 2 bases, with 13 bases between them. This CDR3 contains 15 residues.

The DNA of the CDR3 is TGTGCCAGCAGTGACTCGTGGACGGACAATGAGCAGTTCTTC. Protein product: CASSDSWTDNEQFF. This chain links TRBV6-4 with TRBJ2-1; D unresolved. Germline V gives CDR1 MRHNA, CDR2 SNTAGT. This CDR3 is 14 amino acids long. V was clipped by 0 bases and J by 5 bases, with 8 bases between them.

The CDR3 spells CRALQLVSYEQYF. CDR3 in DNA: TGCAGGGCCCTCCAGCTGGTCTCCTACGAGCAGTACTTC. The rearrangement links TRBV20-1 to TRBJ2-7; D unclear. CDR3 size: 13 residues. From germline, CDR1 is DFQATT and CDR2 SNEGSKA (reference sequence).

The genes are TRBV7-2 and TRBJ2-1, with TRBD2 as a possible D gene (6 bases). This CDR3 is 14 amino acids long. V lost 3 bases and J 3 bases, leaving 9 bases between the germline ends. Germline assignment: CDR1 SGHTA and CDR2 FQGNSA. Written as DNA, the CDR3 is TGTGCCAGCAGCTTCCATAGCGGCTACAATGAGCAGTTCTTC. This encodes CASSFHSGYNEQFF.

The chain links TRBV11-2 to TRBJ2-7, with 7 bases that match TRBD1. CDR3 size: 14 residues. The V and J ends lost 2 bases and 2 bases, in that order; junction bases with no gene match: 3. Germline CDR1 and CDR2: SGHAT and FQNNGV. The CDR3 spells CASSLFTGAYEQYF. CDR3 sequence (DNA): TGTGCCAGCAGCTTATTTACAGGGGCCTACGAGCAGTACTTC.

The sample holds a few counts of this clonotype. The chain links TRBV20-1 to TRBJ2-5; D ambiguous. From germline, CDR1 is DFQATT and CDR2 SNEGSKA (reference sequence). CDR3 length equals 14 residues. The V and J ends lost 0 bases and 2 bases respectively, with 10 bases between them. CDR3 coding DNA: TGCAGTGCTAGAGATGGTGGCAGGCAAGAGACCCAGTACTTC. Translated: CSARDGGRQETQYF.

This clonotype has more than one count but fewer than ten. This rearrangement joins TRBV6-5 to TRBJ1-1, with D uncertain. CDR1 is MNHEY, CDR2 SVGAGI, per germline. Trimming shortened V by 5 bases and J by 4 bases, and 14 bases separated the two germline ends. The CDR3 is made up of 14 amino acids. The CDR3 bases are TGTGCCAGCAGTAGGACGGGTGGGTCCACTGAAGCTTTCTTT. Its protein is CASSRTGGSTEAFF.

The sample holds a few counts of this clonotype. The gene calls are TRBV4-1 and TRBJ2-1; 16 bases line up with TRBD2. This CDR3 comprises 21 residues. The germline gives CDR1 MGHRA, CDR2 YSYEKL. Germline trimming cut 0 bases from V and 6 bases from J; bases unmatched to any gene: 14. The CDR3 here is CASSQDPPGTSGGAGFNEQFF. The CDR3, as DNA: TGCGCCAGCAGCCAAGATCCACCCGGGACTAGCGGGGGGGCGGGCTTCAATGAGCAGTTCTTC.

This chain uses TRBV12-3 or TRBV12-4 with TRBJ2-7, with 13 positions matching TRBD2. The CDR3 has 15 amino acids. J gave up 3 bases and V 6 bases, and 5 bases lay outside the gene matches. The CDR3 reads CASSGLAGVSYEQYF. The CDR3 nucleotides are TGTGCCAGCAGCGGACTAGCGGGAGTAAGCTACGAGCAGTACTTC.